The clone carrying this T cell receptor beta chain was seen a handful of times. Its target is unknown. This record comes from a study of T-cell reconstitution after alpha-beta-depleted transplantation in children. Study findings and constraints: About two months after transplant, alpha-beta T cells reportedly came from several hundred expanded graft clones. A year post-transplant, T-cell counts and diversity derived mostly from newly produced T cells.

This CDR3 has 16 amino acids. Trimming removed 0 bases from V and 0 bases from J, with 9 bases in between. CDR1 is KGHSH and CDR2 is LQKENI in the germline V gene. Unique molecular identifiers were incorporated during preparation of the TCRbeta library. Each CDR3 protein gets one entry after TCRdb re-called the PCR reads with MiXCR. Here the sample spans 500,000 or so distinct CDR3 sequences, about an eighth being singletons. Here the sequenced sample was PBMCs, mostly from graft donor cells, taken 180 days after TCRalphabeta/CD19-depleted stem cell transplant. This sequence originates from a female patient between 2 and 15 years old who had a stem cell transplant for aplastic anemia, so the T cells may come from the graft donor. The J gene is TRBJ1-3, the V gene TRBV18; D remains ambiguous. The CDR3 coding sequence is TGTGCCAGCTCACCACCGGGCACCAGCTCTGGAAACACCATATATTTT. This gives the protein CASSPPGTSSGNTIYF.